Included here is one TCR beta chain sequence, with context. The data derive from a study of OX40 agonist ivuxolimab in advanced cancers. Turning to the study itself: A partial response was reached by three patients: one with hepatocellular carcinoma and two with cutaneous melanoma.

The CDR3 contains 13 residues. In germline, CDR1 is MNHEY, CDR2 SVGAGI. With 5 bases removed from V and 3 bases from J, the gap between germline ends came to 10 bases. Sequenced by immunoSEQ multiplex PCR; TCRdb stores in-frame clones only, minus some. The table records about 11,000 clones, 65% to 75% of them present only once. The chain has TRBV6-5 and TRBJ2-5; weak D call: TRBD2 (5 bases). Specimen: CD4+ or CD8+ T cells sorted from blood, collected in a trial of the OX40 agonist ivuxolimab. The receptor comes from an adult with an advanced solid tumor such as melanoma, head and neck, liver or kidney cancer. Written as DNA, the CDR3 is TGTGCCAGCAGTAGATGGACTGAAGAGACCCAGTACTTC. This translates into CASSRWTEETQYF.